Listed here are 26 T cell receptor beta chains from one sample, sequenced in a study of beta chain features in type 1 diabetes. Findings of the study overall: People with Type 1 diabetes carried modestly yet significantly shorter TCRB CDR3s in all four CD4+ subsets.

The antigens for these receptors are not known. Since all of the isolated RNA was reverse transcribed, expressed TCRB transcripts were what got sequenced. Assay: immunoSEQ multiplex PCR; the TCRdb copy retains only in-frame clones and omits some. The table has 240,000 or so clones, roughly 22% seen once. Sequencing was performed on naive CD4+ T cells from blood. All receptors derive from a woman aged 40 to 50 with type 1 diabetes.

The chain uses TRBV7-2 and TRBJ2-5; tentative D call: TRBD1 (5 bases). The V gene lost 5 bases and the J gene lost 3 bases, with 10 bases spanning the gap. CDR1 is SGHTA, CDR2 FQGNSA, per germline. The CDR3 runs to 13 residues. The chain's CDR3 is CASSDNRKETQYF. CDR3 DNA: TGTGCCAGCAGCGACAACAGGAAAGAGACCCAGTACTTC.

Only a few counts were recorded for this clone. The rearrangement joins TRBV9 to TRBJ1-2, with 7 positions matching TRBD1. The trim removed 3 bases at V and 2 bases at J, leaving 7 bases unmatched. In germline, CDR1 is SGDLS, CDR2 YYNGEE. The CDR3 consists of 15 residues. The CDR3 DNA reads as TGTGCCAGCAGCGACTGGGACAGCCTCAACTATGGCTACACCTTC. Amino acid sequence: CASSDWDSLNYGYTF.

There are a few counts of this clone. The chain is built from TRBV7-9 and TRBJ1-2; a possible D gene is TRBD1 (5 bases). This CDR3 comprises 13 residues. Germline-derived CDR1 and CDR2 are SEHNR and FQNEAQ (reference sequence). V was shortened by 5 bases and J by 4 bases, with 11 bases between the two germline ends. This chain's CDR3 is CASSPGQGYGYTF. CDR3 in DNA: TGTGCCAGCAGCCCTGGACAAGGCTATGGCTACACCTTC.

J is TRBJ1-5 and V is TRBV28, with 7 bases identical to TRBD1. Trimming cost V 6 bases and J 7 bases; bases outside gene matches: 9. This CDR3 spans 14 amino acids. In germline, CDR1 is MDHEN, CDR2 SYDVKM. The CDR3 loop is CASSAGTEGQPQHF. DNA for the CDR3: TGTGCCAGCAGCGCCGGGACAGAGGGCCAGCCCCAGCATTTT.

This clone was seen a handful of times. V usage is TRBV27 and J usage is TRBJ2-1, with 9 bases matching TRBD1. J was trimmed by 4 bases and V by 2 bases; bases with no gene match: 3. The CDR3 has 15 residues. The germline V gene encodes CDR1 MNHEY and CDR2 SMNVEV (reference sequence). The CDR3 sequence is CASSLTGQGYNEQFF. DNA for the CDR3: TGTGCCAGCAGTTTAACGGGACAGGGATACAATGAGCAGTTCTTC.

On this clone: At one boundary the junction diverges from the germline segment, which might be a read error. V usage is TRBV4-2 and J usage is TRBJ1-1, with a tentative D call TRBD1 (5 bases). In germline, CDR1 is LGHNA, CDR2 YNFKEQ. The CDR3 totals 14 residues. The CDR3 DNA reads as TGTGCCAGCAGCCATGAGGACTCAGGGACTGTAGCTTTCTTT. Its protein product is CASSHEDSGTVAFF.

The sample holds a few counts of this clone. The chain combines TRBV30 with TRBJ1-2, with 8 bases matching TRBD1. V shed 2 bases, J shed 4 bases, and the junction held 6 bases outside the gene matches. The CDR3 runs 14 residues. Germline values: CDR1 GTSNPN, CDR2 SVGIG (reference sequence). CDR3 nucleotides: TGTGCCTGGAGTACCCAGGGGGCAGGCTATGGCTACACCTTC. It codes for CAWSTQGAGYGYTF.

The sample holds a few counts of this clone. The gene calls are TRBV2 and TRBJ2-1, with 9 bases matching TRBD1. The ends lost 6 bases at V and 1 base at J; junction bases unmatched: 4. CDR1 and CDR2 from the germline V gene are SNHLY and FYNNEI. This CDR3 contains 15 residues. CDR3 loop: CASRAGTGSYNEQFF. The CDR3 coding sequence is TGTGCCAGCAGAGCCGGGACAGGGTCCTACAATGAGCAGTTCTTC.

The chain links TRBV29-1 to TRBJ2-1, with TRBD1 matching 12 bases. Germline-derived CDR1 and CDR2 are SQVTM and ANQGSEA. The CDR3 loop spans 14 amino acids. With 7 bases clipped from V and 4 bases from J, the junction kept 5 bases outside the gene matches. DNA of the CDR3: TGCAGCGGTTCGGGACAGGGGGCTTACAATGAGCAGTTCTTC. Translated, it gives CSGSGQGAYNEQFF.

The CDR3 bases are TGTGCCAGCAGCTCCCGTGCTAGCGGTAGCACAGATACGCAGTATTTT. It codes for CASSSRASGSTDTQYF. This chain joins TRBV9 and TRBJ2-3; 7 nucleotides agree with TRBD2. This CDR3 region has 16 residues. CDR1 is SGDLS, CDR2 YYNGEE, per germline. The V gene end was trimmed by 4 bases and the J gene end by 0 bases; junction bases not matched to a gene: 8. Full variable domain (rest looked up from reference TRBV9 and TRBJ2-3): DSGVTQTPKHLITATGQRVTLRCSPRSGDLSVYWYQQSLDQGLQFLIQYYNGEERAKGNILERFSAQQFPDLHSELNLSSLELGDSALYFCASSSRASGSTDTQYFGPGTRLTVL.

This clone showed up just a few times. This rearrangement joins TRBV2 to TRBJ2-6; no clear D. Trimming took off 8 bases at V and 1 base at J, with 9 bases between the two ends. Germline CDR1 reads SNHLY; CDR2 reads FYNNEI. CDR3 length: 14 residues. CDR3 bases: TGTGCCAGCGGTAGACTGTCTGGGGCCAACGTCCTGACTTTC. This encodes CASGRLSGANVLTF. Full variable domain (missing parts from reference TRBV2 and TRBJ2-6): EPEVTQTPSHQVTQMGQEVILRCVPISNHLYFYWYRQILGQKVEFLVSFYNNEISEKSEIFDDQFSVERPDGSNFTLKIRSTKLEDSAMYFCASGRLSGANVLTFGAGSRLTVL.

The rearrangement uses TRBV15 and TRBJ2-3, with TRBD2 as a possible D gene (6 bases). The CDR3 totals 14 residues. Germline V CDR1 and CDR2: LNHNV, YYDKDF (reference sequence). The V and J ends lost 5 bases and 1 base respectively, with 10 bases between them. The CDR3 sequence: CATSGGSRTDTQYF. The CDR3 DNA sequence: TGTGCCACCAGCGGGGGGTCTCGCACAGATACGCAGTATTTT.

This clone was observed a handful of times. V usage is TRBV7-9 and J usage is TRBJ2-1; D is perhaps TRBD2 (6 bases). Germline-derived CDR1 and CDR2 are SEHNR and FQNEAQ (reference sequence). This CDR3 comprises 16 residues. V dropped 4 bases and J dropped 12 bases, with 25 bases sitting between them. This chain's CDR3 is CASSSGWDLSRQGQFF. The CDR3 DNA follows: TGTGCCAGCAGCTCTGGGTGGGACTTGTCTCGCCAGGGGCAGTTCTTC. Based on the CDR3 plus reference TRBV7-9 and TRBJ2-1, the full variable domain is DTGVSQNPRHKITKRGQNVTFRCDPISEHNRLYWYRQTLGQGPEFLTYFQNEAQLEKSRLLSDRFSAERPKGSFSTLEIQRTEQGDSAMYLCASSSGWDLSRQGQFFGPGTRLTVL.

This clone was found a few times. This sequence joins TRBV4-1 and TRBJ2-6; perhaps TRBD2 as D (5 bases). Germline loops: CDR1 MGHRA, CDR2 YSYEKL. The CDR3 consists of 18 residues. V dropped 0 bases and J dropped 0 bases, with 12 bases sitting between them. CDR3 in DNA: TGCGCCAGCAGCCAAGATCGGGGATACCCCTCTGGGGCCAACGTCCTGACTTTC. Its translation: CASSQDRGYPSGANVLTF.

The chain couples TRBV19 to TRBJ1-2; D unresolved. The V gene lost 6 bases and the J gene lost 8 bases, with 13 bases spanning the gap. Germline V gene lookup returns CDR1 LNHDA and CDR2 SQIVND (reference sequence). The CDR3 is 12 residues long. CDR3 in amino acids: CASRTASRGYTF. As DNA, the CDR3 is TGTGCCAGTAGGACGGCCTCCAGGGGCTACACCTTC.

The chain has TRBV7-2 and TRBJ1-5; D is perhaps TRBD1 (5 bases). V lost 5 bases to trimming and J lost 2 bases, with 13 bases between them. Looked up from germline, CDR1 is SGHTA and CDR2 is FQGNSA. The length of the CDR3 is 15 residues. CDR3 region: CASSPGRARNQPQHF. Here the CDR3 DNA reads TGTGCCAGCAGCCCAGGGAGGGCCCGCAATCAGCCCCAGCATTTT.

The rearrangement joins TRBV2 to TRBJ1-5, with D uncertain. V was clipped by 7 bases and J by 3 bases, with 13 bases between them. The germline CDR1 and CDR2 sequences are SNHLY and FYNNEI. This CDR3 has 14 residues. The CDR3 is CASTLESDNQPQHF. The CDR3 region has the DNA TGTGCCAGCACCCTGGAGTCAGACAATCAGCCCCAGCATTTT. Full variable domain (outside the CDR3, taken from reference TRBV2 and TRBJ1-5): EPEVTQTPSHQVTQMGQEVILRCVPISNHLYFYWYRQILGQKVEFLVSFYNNEISEKSEIFDDQFSVERPDGSNFTLKIRSTKLEDSAMYFCASTLESDNQPQHFGDGTRLSIL.

The chain joins TRBV15 to TRBJ2-6; D gene unclear. Trimming took 0 bases from V and 2 from J, leaving 8 bases between them. The CDR3 extends over 16 amino acids. Germline CDR1 reads LNHNV; CDR2 reads YYDKDF (reference sequence). The CDR3 nucleotides are TGTGCCACCAGCAGAGATCCTCCCCCTGGGGCCAACGTCCTGACTTTC. Translation: CATSRDPPPGANVLTF.

The chain carries TRBV4-2 and TRBJ2-2; no definite D call. This CDR3 spans 14 amino acids. Germline CDR1 is LGHNA and CDR2 is YNFKEQ. V was trimmed by 0 bases and J by 5 bases, leaving 7 bases between them. The CDR3: CASSQEKLTGELFF. The DNA of the CDR3 is TGTGCCAGCAGCCAAGAGAAACTGACCGGGGAGCTGTTTTTT.

The J gene is TRBJ2-6, the V gene TRBV2; 7 positions match TRBD1. V was clipped by 4 bases and J by 3 bases; unmatched bases: 9. Germline V gene lookup returns CDR1 SNHLY and CDR2 FYNNEI. The CDR3 loop spans 17 amino acids. The CDR3 is CASSARDSEGGANVLTF. The DNA of the CDR3 is TGTGCCAGCAGTGCCCGGGACAGTGAAGGTGGGGCCAACGTCCTGACTTTC. Full variable domain (rest looked up from reference TRBV2 and TRBJ2-6): EPEVTQTPSHQVTQMGQEVILRCVPISNHLYFYWYRQILGQKVEFLVSFYNNEISEKSEIFDDQFSVERPDGSNFTLKIRSTKLEDSAMYFCASSARDSEGGANVLTFGAGSRLTVL.

The V call is TRBV4-3, the J call TRBJ1-1, with 9 bases that match TRBD1. Losses at the gene ends were 3 bases for V and 3 bases for J; bases not matched to a gene: 5. This CDR3 region has 15 residues. From germline, CDR1 is LGHNA and CDR2 YSLEER. CDR3 nucleotide sequence: TGCGCCAGCAGCCAGGGACAGGGAACGGACACTGAAGCTTTCTTT. This translates into CASSQGQGTDTEAFF.

This chain's CDR3 is CASSRDRDSTGELFF. CDR3 sequence (DNA): TGTGCCAGCAGTCGGGACAGGGATTCCACCGGGGAGCTGTTTTTT. The rearrangement uses TRBV2 and TRBJ2-2; 9 positions match TRBD1. The germline CDR1 and CDR2 sequences are SNHLY and FYNNEI. The CDR3 extends over 15 amino acids. The V and J ends lost 5 bases and 4 bases, in that order; junction bases with no gene match: 5.

The sample holds a few counts of this clone. The chain joins TRBV7-9 to TRBJ2-7; the match to TRBD1 covers 8 bases. Germline V gene lookup returns CDR1 SEHNR and CDR2 FQNEAQ (reference sequence). The CDR3 contains 15 residues. V trimming: 4 bases; J trimming: 5 bases; junction bases outside the gene matches: 10. Here the CDR3 reads CASSSQRQGLNEQYF. The CDR3 DNA reads TGTGCCAGCAGCTCCCAGAGACAGGGGCTCAACGAGCAGTACTTC.

The gene calls are TRBV28 and TRBJ1-1; TRBD1 is a possible D gene (5 bases). The CDR3 sequence is 14 residues long. The V end lost 8 bases, the J end lost 4 bases, and 17 bases lay between the germline ends. Germline-derived CDR1 and CDR2 are MDHEN and SYDVKM. CDR3 amino acids: CASLSWGASTEAFF. CDR3 DNA: TGTGCCAGCCTCTCTTGGGGCGCGAGCACTGAAGCTTTCTTT. Based on the CDR3 plus reference TRBV28 and TRBJ1-1, the full variable domain is DVKVTQSSRYLVKRTGEKVFLECVQDMDHENMFWYRQDPGLGLRLIYFSYDVKMKEKGDIPEGYSVSREKKERFSLILESASTNQTSMYLCASLSWGASTEAFFGQGTRLTVV.

This rearrangement joins TRBV18 to TRBJ1-5; D unresolved. Germline assignment: CDR1 KGHSH and CDR2 LQKENI. The V end lost 3 bases, the J end lost 6 bases, and 9 bases lay between the germline ends. This CDR3 has 13 residues. The CDR3 protein is CASSPLGGQPQHF. The CDR3 DNA sequence: TGTGCCAGCTCACCTCTAGGCGGTCAGCCCCAGCATTTT.

This clone showed up just a few times. The V and J genes are TRBV7-9 and TRBJ2-7; D unresolved. The V end was cut by 3 bases, the J end by 0 bases, with 9 bases between. The CDR3 is 14 amino acids. Germline CDR1 is SEHNR and CDR2 is FQNEAQ (reference sequence). The chain's CDR3 is CASSFTANSYEQYF. As DNA, the CDR3 is TGTGCCAGCAGCTTCACTGCCAACTCCTACGAGCAGTACTTC. The variable domain in full, with the rest retrieved from reference TRBV7-9 and TRBJ2-7, is DTGVSQNPRHKITKRGQNVTFRCDPISEHNRLYWYRQTLGQGPEFLTYFQNEAQLEKSRLLSDRFSAERPKGSFSTLEIQRTEQGDSAMYLCASSFTANSYEQYFGPGTRLTVT.